A selection of T cell receptor beta chains follows, all from one sample in a study of shared clonotypes between healthy human individuals. Method: immunoSEQ multiplex PCR; TCRdb's copy keeps in-frame clones and lacks some. The repertoire holds about 2 million clones, with approximately 94% as singletons. Sequencing used naive CD8+ T cells sorted from blood. The receptors shown here come from a man aged 18 to 30 in good health. CDR3s leave out the opening cysteine and the closing phenylalanine or tryptophan.

j_call,v_call,cdr3_aa
TRBJ1-2,TRBV7-7,ASSFRQDPYGYT
TRBJ2-7,TRBV2,ASRTDHEQY
TRBJ1-1,TRBV7-8,ASSWERTVNTEAF
TRBJ1-4,TRBV28,ASSLQGAGEKLF
TRBJ2-7,TRBV4-1,ASSPEAGYPYEQY
TRBJ2-7,TRBV15,ATSRGTGDTYEQY
TRBJ2-3,TRBV27,ASQGLQFTDTQY
TRBJ2-7,TRBV10-2,ASRVTGAGADYEQY
.,TRBV29-1,SVEGRGEYEQY
TRBJ2-1,TRBV19,ASSTVGGVKASNEQF
TRBJ1-1,TRBV6-5,ASRTQGVTEAF
TRBJ2-7,TRBV5-4,ASSLWDRGYEQY
TRBJ1-6,TRBV6-6,ASHAGGPNSPLH
TRBJ1-5,TRBV7-2,ASSLELAPNQPQH
TRBJ1-1,TRBV27,ASGPTGGWTEAF
TRBJ1-1,TRBV5-6,ASSSDRGHTQRNTEAF
TRBJ2-2,TRBV27,ASKDGMNTGELF
TRBJ2-5,TRBV6-1,ASSEALWTGDPETQY
TRBJ2-7,TRBV5-1,ASSPDHSYEQY
TRBJ2-3,TRBV13,ASSLESATDTQY
TRBJ1-2,TRBV6-5,ASSHYQGGQDGYT
TRBJ1-5,TRBV19,ASSPGTGTNQPQH
TRBJ1-2,TRBV2,ASSSTRRGYT
TRBJ2-5,TRBV7-9,ASSPALGETQY
TRBJ2-5,TRBV5-8,AGDDGLTQY
TRBJ2-3,TRBV27,ASSLWASGIRTDTQY
TRBJ2-1,TRBV11-2,ASSFTSGLYNEQF
TRBJ1-1,TRBV9,ASSALGTGETEAF
TRBJ2-7,TRBV5-6,ASSLGTSGLEQY
TRBJ2-1,TRBV11-2,ASSLPSAGASYNEQF
TRBJ2-7,TRBV4-3,ASSRGDSSYEQY
TRBJ2-5,TRBV13,ASSLERIQETQY
TRBJ1-1,TRBV19,ASTQWGGGTEAF
TRBJ1-2,TRBV5-4,ASSFPGTGNYGYT
TRBJ2-1,TRBV2,ASRTSFYEQF
TRBJ2-3,TRBV7-2,ASSSITRGTDTQY
TRBJ2-1,TRBV7-2,ASSLGDFLNEQF